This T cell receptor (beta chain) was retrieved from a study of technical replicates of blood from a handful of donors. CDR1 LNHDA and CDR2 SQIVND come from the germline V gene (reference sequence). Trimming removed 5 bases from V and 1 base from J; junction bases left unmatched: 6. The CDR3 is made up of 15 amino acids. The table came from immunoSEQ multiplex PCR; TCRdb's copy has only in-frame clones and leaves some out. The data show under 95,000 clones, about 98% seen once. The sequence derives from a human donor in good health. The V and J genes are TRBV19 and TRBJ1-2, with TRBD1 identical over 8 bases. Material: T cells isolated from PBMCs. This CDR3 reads CASSAGQVFNYGYTF. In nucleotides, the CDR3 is TGTGCCAGTAGTGCGGGACAGGTCTTTAACTATGGCTACACCTTC.